These 13 T cell receptor beta chains share one sample of origin, sequenced in a study of cytomegalovirus exposure and HLA in healthy donors. The PCR contained 60 Vbeta and 13 Jbeta primers. The repertoire was sequenced with immunoSEQ multiplex PCR; TCRdb's copy has only in-frame clones and lacks some. This sample lists about 88,000 clones; its ten largest clones have 5.5%. The sequenced sample consisted of PBMCs. These TCRs come from a girl aged 5 to 17 in good health and CMV-seropositive.

The chain carries TRBV6-5 and TRBJ2-7, with D perhaps matching TRBD1 (7 bases). Trimming took off 6 bases at V and 2 bases at J, with 14 bases between the two ends. Germline V CDR1 and CDR2: MNHEY, SVGAGI. The CDR3 loop spans 14 amino acids. DNA for the CDR3: TGTGCCAGCAGGTTTGACAGGGAGGCCTACGAGCAGTACTTC. Translating gives CASRFDREAYEQYF.

This rearrangement joins TRBV4-2 to TRBJ1-1; D perhaps matches TRBD1 (5 bases). CDR3 length: 14 amino acids. The V and J ends lost 5 bases and 4 bases respectively, with 14 bases between them. The germline gives CDR1 LGHNA, CDR2 YNFKEQ. The CDR3 loop reads CASSSQGTGTEAFF. CDR3 nucleotides: TGTGCCAGCAGCTCCCAGGGTACGGGCACTGAAGCTTTCTTT.

This chain links TRBV30 with TRBJ1-5, with 7 bases that match TRBD1. Germline V gene sequence: CDR1 GTSNPN, CDR2 SVGIG (reference sequence). CDR3 length equals 15 residues. V lost 7 bases and J lost 3; bases outside the gene matches: 12. The CDR3 DNA reads TGTGCCTATCACAGGGGCGGTGGGCACAATCAGCCCCAGCATTTT. It translates to CAYHRGGGHNQPQHF.

As DNA, the CDR3 is TGTGCCAGCACGGCGGGGGCCTACGAGCAGTACTTC. Translated, it gives CASTAGAYEQYF. The V gene is TRBV2, the J gene TRBJ2-7, with 7 bases aligning to TRBD2. CDR1 is SNHLY and CDR2 is FYNNEI in the germline V gene. The CDR3 totals 12 residues. After removal of 7 bases from V and 2 bases from J, the junction contained 2 bases not matched to a gene.

The chain couples TRBV5-4 to TRBJ2-7; 12 positions match TRBD1. The CDR3 totals 15 residues. V dropped 4 bases and J dropped 9; count of bases not matched to a gene: 11. The germline V gene encodes CDR1 SGHNT and CDR2 YYREEE (reference sequence). CDR3 DNA sequence: TGTGCCAGCAGCCTGAATTGGGACAGGGGGCAGGGGCAGTACTTC. Translated, it gives CASSLNWDRGQGQYF.

This rearrangement joins TRBV7-9 to TRBJ1-2; 8 bases map to TRBD1. This CDR3 comprises 11 residues. Germline trimming cut 4 bases from V and 8 bases from J; bases unmatched to any gene: 0. From germline, CDR1 is SEHNR and CDR2 FQNEAQ (reference sequence). The CDR3 loop is CASSSGGGYTF. The DNA for the CDR3 is TGTGCCAGCAGCTCAGGGGGCGGCTACACCTTC. Full variable domain (rest looked up from reference TRBV7-9 and TRBJ1-2): DTGVSQNPRHKITKRGQNVTFRCDPISEHNRLYWYRQTLGQGPEFLTYFQNEAQLEKSRLLSDRFSAERPKGSFSTLEIQRTEQGDSAMYLCASSSGGGYTFGSGTRLTVV.

This chain uses TRBV19 with TRBJ2-3, with a weak D call TRBD1 (6 bases). Trimming pared 10 bases from V and 1 base from J, leaving 9 bases between. From germline, CDR1 is LNHDA and CDR2 SQIVND (reference sequence). This CDR3 contains 12 residues. As DNA, the CDR3 is TGTGCCACCTCAGGGGGCACAGATACGCAGTATTTT. This translates into CATSGGTDTQYF.

CDR3 sequence (DNA): TGTGCCATCAGTGATGACAGGGGGCTTGGTGGCTACACCTTC. Translation gives CAISDDRGLGGYTF. V is TRBV10-3 and J is TRBJ1-2, with TRBD1 matching over 10 bases. Germline CDR1 and CDR2: ENHRY and SYGVKD. J gave up 7 bases and V 3 bases, and 5 bases lay outside the gene matches. The CDR3 is made up of 14 amino acids.

Of note for this clone: Other DNA variants within this sample encode the same CDR3. The chain carries TRBV6-1 and TRBJ2-1, with D perhaps TRBD1 (5 bases). From germline, CDR1 is MNHNS and CDR2 SASEGT. The V end lost 2 bases, the J end lost 5 bases, and 13 bases lay between the germline ends. This CDR3 has 15 residues. The CDR3 bases are TGTGCCAGCAGTGAAAGGGGAAGCACCGACAATGAGCAGTTCTTC. It specifies CASSERGSTDNEQFF.

The chain recombines TRBV18 with TRBJ2-3; 11 nucleotides line up with TRBD2. The CDR3 contains 15 residues. The V and J ends lost 8 bases and 2 bases, in that order; junction bases with no gene match: 6. Germline-derived CDR1 and CDR2 are KGHSH and LQKENI. The CDR3 DNA reads as TGTGCCAGCACTAGACTAGCGGGAACCACAGATACGCAGTATTTT. This codes for CASTRLAGTTDTQYF.

The genes are TRBV4-1 and TRBJ2-7; D is unclear. The CDR3 contains 11 residues. Trimming took off 1 base at V and 6 bases at J, with 4 bases between the two ends. Germline lookup yields CDR1 MGHRA and CDR2 YSYEKL. The CDR3 region has the DNA TGCGCCAGCAGCCAAGGGAGCGAGCAGTACTTC. This encodes CASSQGSEQYF.

The chain links TRBV7-8 to TRBJ2-7, with TRBD1 matching over 7 bases. This CDR3 spans 16 amino acids. Germline V gene lookup returns CDR1 SGHVS and CDR2 FQNEAQ. Unmatched junction bases numbered 11, after V lost 2 bases and J lost 4 bases. CDR3 sequence reads: CASSLYDRVWLYEQYV. DNA for the CDR3: TGTGCCAGCAGCTTATATGACAGGGTATGGCTATACGAGCAGTACGTC.

V gene TRBV5-6 combines with J gene TRBJ1-3; D is undetermined. With 5 bases removed from V and 3 bases from J, the gap between germline ends came to 9 bases. The CDR3 sequence is 13 residues long. CDR1 is SGHDT, CDR2 YYEEEE, per germline. The CDR3 nucleotides read TGTGCCAGCAGTCGATACTTTGGAAACACCATATATTTT. Its translation is CASSRYFGNTIYF.